This T cell receptor beta chain was documented in a study of T cell responses to AZD1222 COVID-19 vaccine. Study-wide results and limits: A mostly white British donor set with more females was recruited, and clonal diversity was possibly underestimated.

This clone appeared a single time. The antigen remains unidentified. The protocol was immunoSEQ multiplex PCR, while the TCRdb copy is restricted to in-frame clones and leaves out a portion. The sample holds some 150,000 clones, roughly 90% seen once. The V end lost 6 bases, the J end lost 12 bases, and 15 bases lay between the germline ends. The germline V gene encodes CDR1 MNHEY and CDR2 SVGEGT. The CDR3 has 12 residues. Sequencing was performed on peripheral blood, taken on day 0 of AZD1222 vaccination. This receptor was identified in an adult in good health. This rearrangement joins TRBV6-2 or TRBV6-3 to TRBJ2-1, with D tentatively TRBD1 (6 bases). CDR3 protein: CASSADRLVQFF. CDR3 bases: TGTGCCAGCAGCGCCGACAGGTTGGTGCAGTTCTTC.